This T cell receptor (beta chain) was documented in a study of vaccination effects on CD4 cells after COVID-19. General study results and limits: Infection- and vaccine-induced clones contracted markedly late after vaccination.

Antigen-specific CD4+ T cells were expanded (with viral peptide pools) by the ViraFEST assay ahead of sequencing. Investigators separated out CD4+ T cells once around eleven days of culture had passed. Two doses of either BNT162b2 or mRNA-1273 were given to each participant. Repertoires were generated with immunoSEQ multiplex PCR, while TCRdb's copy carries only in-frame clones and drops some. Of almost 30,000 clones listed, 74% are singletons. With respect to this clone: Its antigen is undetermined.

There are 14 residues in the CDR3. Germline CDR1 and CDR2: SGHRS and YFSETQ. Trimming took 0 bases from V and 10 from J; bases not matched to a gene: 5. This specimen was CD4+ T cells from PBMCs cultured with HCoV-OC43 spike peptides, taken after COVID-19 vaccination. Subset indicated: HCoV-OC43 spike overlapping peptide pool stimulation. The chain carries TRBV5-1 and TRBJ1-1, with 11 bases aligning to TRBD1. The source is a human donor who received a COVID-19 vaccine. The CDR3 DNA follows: TGCGCCAGCAGCTTGGCCGGACAGGGGGCACCAGCTTTCTTT. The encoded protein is CASSLAGQGAPAFF.